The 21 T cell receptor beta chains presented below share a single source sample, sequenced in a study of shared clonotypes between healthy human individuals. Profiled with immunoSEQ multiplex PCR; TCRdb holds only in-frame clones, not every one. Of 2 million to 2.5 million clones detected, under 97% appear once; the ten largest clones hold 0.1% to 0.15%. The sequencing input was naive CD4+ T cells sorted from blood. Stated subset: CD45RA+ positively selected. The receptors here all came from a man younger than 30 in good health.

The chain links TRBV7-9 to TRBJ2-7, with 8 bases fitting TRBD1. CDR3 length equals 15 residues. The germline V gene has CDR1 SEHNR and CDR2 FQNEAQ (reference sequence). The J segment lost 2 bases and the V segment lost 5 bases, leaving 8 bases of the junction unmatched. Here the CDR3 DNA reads TGTGCCAGCAGCGGAGTTCGGACAGGGACCTACGAGCAGTACTTC. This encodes CASSGVRTGTYEQYF.

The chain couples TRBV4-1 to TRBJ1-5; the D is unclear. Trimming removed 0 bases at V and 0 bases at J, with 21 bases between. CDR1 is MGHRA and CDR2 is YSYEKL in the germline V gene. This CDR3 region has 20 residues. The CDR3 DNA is TGCGCCAGCAGCCAAGATCTCGGTAGCAGCGTCAGGTATAGCAATCAGCCCCAGCATTTT. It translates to CASSQDLGSSVRYSNQPQHF.

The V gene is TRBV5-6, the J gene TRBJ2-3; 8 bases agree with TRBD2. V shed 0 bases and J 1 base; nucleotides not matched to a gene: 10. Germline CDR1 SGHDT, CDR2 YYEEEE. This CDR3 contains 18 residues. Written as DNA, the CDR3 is TGTGCCAGCAGCTTGGGGTGGGGAAGCGGGAGACGCACAGATACGCAGTATTTT. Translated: CASSLGWGSGRRTDTQYF.

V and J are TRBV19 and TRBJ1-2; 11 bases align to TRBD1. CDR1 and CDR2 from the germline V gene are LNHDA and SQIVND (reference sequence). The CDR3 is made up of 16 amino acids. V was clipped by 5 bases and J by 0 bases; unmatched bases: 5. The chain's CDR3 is CASSEDRGPTNYGYTF. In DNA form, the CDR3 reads TGTGCCAGTAGTGAGGACAGGGGGCCAACTAACTATGGCTACACCTTC. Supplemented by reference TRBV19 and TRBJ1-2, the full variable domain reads DGGITQSPKYLFRKEGQNVTLSCEQNLNHDAMYWYRQDPGQGLRLIYYSQIVNDFQKGDIAEGYSVSREKKESFPLTVTSAQKNPTAFYLCASSEDRGPTNYGYTFGSGTRLTVV.

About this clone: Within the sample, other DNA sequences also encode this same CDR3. CDR3 DNA sequence: TGTGCCAGCAGCTTAGGGACAGGGCAAGAGACCCAGTACTTC. It encodes CASSLGTGQETQYF. The V gene is TRBV7-9, the J gene TRBJ2-5, with 8 bases lining up with TRBD1. This CDR3 spans 14 amino acids. The V segment lost 1 base and the J segment 2 bases; nucleotides outside the gene matches: 0. CDR1 is SEHNR, CDR2 FQNEAQ, per germline (reference sequence).

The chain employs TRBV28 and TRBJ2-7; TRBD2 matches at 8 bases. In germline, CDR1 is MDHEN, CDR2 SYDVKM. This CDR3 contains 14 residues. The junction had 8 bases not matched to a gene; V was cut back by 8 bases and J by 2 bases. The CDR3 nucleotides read TGTGCCAGCTACCGATCGGGGGGGCCCTACGAGCAGTACTTC. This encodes CASYRSGGPYEQYF.

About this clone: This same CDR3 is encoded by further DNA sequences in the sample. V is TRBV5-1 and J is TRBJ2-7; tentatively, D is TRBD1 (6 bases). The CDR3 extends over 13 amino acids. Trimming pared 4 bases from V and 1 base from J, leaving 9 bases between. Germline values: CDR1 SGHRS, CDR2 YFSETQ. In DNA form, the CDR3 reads TGCGCCAGCAGCAGTACAGGGTCCTACGAGCAGTACTTC. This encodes CASSSTGSYEQYF.

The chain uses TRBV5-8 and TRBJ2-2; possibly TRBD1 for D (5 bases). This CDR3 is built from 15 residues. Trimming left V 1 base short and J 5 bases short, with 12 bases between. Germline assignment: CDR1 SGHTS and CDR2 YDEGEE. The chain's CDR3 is CASSLRQGGTGELFF. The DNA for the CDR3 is TGTGCCAGCAGCTTGCGGCAGGGTGGTACCGGGGAGCTGTTTTTT. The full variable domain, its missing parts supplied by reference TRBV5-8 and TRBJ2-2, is EAGVTQSPTHLIKTRGQQATLRCSPISGHTSVYWYQQALGLGLQFLLWYDEGEERNRGNFPPRFSGRQFPNYSSELNVNALELEDSALYLCASSLRQGGTGELFFGEGSRLTVL.

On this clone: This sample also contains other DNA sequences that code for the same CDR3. CDR3 region: CASSLDRGNTGELFF. The CDR3, as DNA: TGCGCCAGCAGCTTGGATCGGGGGAACACCGGGGAGCTGTTTTTT. This sequence joins TRBV5-1 and TRBJ2-2; weak D call: TRBD2 (5 bases). This CDR3 spans 15 amino acids. Germline CDR1 SGHRS, CDR2 YFSETQ. V was trimmed by 0 bases and J by 1 base, leaving 7 bases between them. Variable domain in full (rest from reference TRBV5-1 and TRBJ2-2): KAGVTQTPRYLIKTRGQQVTLSCSPISGHRSVSWYQQTPGQGLQFLFEYFSETQRNKGNFPGRFSGRQFSNSRSEMNVSTLELGDSALYLCASSLDRGNTGELFFGEGSRLTVL.

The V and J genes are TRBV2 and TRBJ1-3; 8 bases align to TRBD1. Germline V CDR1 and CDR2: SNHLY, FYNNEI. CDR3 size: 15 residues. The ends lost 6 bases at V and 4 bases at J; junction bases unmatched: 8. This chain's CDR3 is CASREQGVDGNTIYF. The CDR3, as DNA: TGTGCCAGCAGGGAACAGGGGGTGGACGGAAACACCATATATTTT.

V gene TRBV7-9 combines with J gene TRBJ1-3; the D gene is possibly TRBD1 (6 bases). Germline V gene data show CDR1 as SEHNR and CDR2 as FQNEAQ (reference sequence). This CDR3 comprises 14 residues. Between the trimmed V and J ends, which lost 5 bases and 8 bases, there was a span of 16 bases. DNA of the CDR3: TGTGCCAGCAGCCCCAGGGGACCGACGGACACCATATATTTT. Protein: CASSPRGPTDTIYF.

For the CDR3, the DNA is TGTGCCAGCAGTTTTTTGGGTAGCTATGGCTACACCTTC. This gives the protein CASSFLGSYGYTF. The chain employs TRBV28 and TRBJ1-2, with D uncertain. There are 13 residues in the CDR3. Trimming left V 3 bases short and J 4 bases short, with 9 bases between. CDR1 is MDHEN, CDR2 SYDVKM, per germline.

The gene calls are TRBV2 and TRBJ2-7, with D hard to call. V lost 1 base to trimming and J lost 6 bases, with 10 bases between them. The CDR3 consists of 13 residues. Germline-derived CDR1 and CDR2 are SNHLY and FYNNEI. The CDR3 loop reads CASSEESAAEQYF. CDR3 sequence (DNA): TGTGCCAGCAGTGAAGAGTCGGCAGCCGAGCAGTACTTC.

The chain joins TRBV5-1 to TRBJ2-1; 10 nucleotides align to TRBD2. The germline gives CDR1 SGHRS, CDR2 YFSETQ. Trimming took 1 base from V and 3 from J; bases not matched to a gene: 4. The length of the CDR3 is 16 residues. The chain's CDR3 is CASSLPSGSSYNEQFF. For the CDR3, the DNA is TGCGCCAGCAGCTTGCCTAGCGGGAGTAGCTACAATGAGCAGTTCTTC.

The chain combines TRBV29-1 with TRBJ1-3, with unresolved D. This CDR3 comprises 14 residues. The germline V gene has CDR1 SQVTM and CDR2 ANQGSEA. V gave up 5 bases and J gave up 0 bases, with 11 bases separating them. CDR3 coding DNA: TGCAGCGTTCTGACGGTCCACTCTGGAAACACCATATATTTT. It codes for CSVLTVHSGNTIYF.

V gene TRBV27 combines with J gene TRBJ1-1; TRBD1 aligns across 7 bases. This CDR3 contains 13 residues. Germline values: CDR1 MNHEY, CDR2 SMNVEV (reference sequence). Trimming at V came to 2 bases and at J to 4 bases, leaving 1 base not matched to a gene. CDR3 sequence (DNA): TGTGCCAGCAGTTTAGACAGGGTCACTGAAGCTTTCTTT. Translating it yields CASSLDRVTEAFF.

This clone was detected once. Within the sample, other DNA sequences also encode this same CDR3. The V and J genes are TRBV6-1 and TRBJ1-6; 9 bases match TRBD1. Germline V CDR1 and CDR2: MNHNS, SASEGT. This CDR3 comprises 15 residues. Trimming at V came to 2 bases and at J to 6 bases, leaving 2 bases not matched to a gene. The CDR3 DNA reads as TGTGCCAGCAGTGAACGACAGGGGGGTAATTCACCCCTCCACTTT. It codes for CASSERQGGNSPLHF.

The CDR3 here is CASLSGTLRRSPLHF. CDR3 bases: TGTGCCAGCCTATCGGGAACGTTAAGGCGGTCACCCCTCCACTTT. The V gene is TRBV6-6, the J gene TRBJ1-6; no clear D gene. The germline V and J ends were trimmed by 8 bases and 10 bases, with 21 bases remaining between them. Germline V gene sequence: CDR1 MNHNY, CDR2 SVGAGI (reference sequence). CDR3 size: 15 residues.

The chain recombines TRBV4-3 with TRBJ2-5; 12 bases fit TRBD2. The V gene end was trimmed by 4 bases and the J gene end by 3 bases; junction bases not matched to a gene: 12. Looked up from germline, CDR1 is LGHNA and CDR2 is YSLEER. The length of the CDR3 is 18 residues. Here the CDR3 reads CASSLSWLAGGPEETQYF. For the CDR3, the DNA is TGCGCCAGCAGCCTAAGTTGGCTAGCGGGAGGGCCCGAAGAGACCCAGTACTTC.

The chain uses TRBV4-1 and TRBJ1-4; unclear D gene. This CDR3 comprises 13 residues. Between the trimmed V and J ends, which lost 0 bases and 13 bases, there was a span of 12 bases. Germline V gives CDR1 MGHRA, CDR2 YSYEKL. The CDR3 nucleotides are TGCGCCAGCAGCCAAGAAGAGACTTTCATACTGTTTTTT. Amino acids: CASSQEETFILFF.

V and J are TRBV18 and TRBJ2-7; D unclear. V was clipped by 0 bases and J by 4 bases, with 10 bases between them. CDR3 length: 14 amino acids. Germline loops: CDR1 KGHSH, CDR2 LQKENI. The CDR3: CASSPPMRAYEQYF. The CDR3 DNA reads TGTGCCAGCTCACCACCAATGCGCGCTTACGAGCAGTACTTC.